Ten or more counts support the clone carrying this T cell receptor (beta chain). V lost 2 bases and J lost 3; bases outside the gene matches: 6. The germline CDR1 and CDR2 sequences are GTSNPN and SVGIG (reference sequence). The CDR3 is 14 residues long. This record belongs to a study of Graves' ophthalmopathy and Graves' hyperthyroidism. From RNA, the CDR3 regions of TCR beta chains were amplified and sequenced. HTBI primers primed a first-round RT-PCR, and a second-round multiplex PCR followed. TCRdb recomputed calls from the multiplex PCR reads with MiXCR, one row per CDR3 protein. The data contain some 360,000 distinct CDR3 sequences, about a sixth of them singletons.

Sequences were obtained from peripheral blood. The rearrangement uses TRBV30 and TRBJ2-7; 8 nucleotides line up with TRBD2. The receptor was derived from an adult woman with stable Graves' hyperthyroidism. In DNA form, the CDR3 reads TGTGCCTGGAGTCGTCTAGCGGGCGGCTACGAGCAGTACTTC. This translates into CAWSRLAGGYEQYF.